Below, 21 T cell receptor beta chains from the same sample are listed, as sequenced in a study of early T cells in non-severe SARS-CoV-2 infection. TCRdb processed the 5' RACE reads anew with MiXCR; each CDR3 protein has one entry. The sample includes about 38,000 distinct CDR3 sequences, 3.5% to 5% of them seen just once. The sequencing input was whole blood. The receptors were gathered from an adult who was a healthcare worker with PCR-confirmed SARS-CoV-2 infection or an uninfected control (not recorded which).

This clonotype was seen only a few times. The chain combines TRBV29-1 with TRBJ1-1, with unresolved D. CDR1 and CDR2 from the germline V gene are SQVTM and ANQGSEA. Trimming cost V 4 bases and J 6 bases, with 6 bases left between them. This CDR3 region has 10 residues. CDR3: CSVVGAEAFF. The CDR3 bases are TGCAGCGTTGTTGGGGCTGAAGCTTTCTTT.

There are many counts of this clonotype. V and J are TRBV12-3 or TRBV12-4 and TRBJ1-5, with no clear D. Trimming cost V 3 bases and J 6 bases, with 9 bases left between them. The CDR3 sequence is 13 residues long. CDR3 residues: CASSFSVSQPQHF. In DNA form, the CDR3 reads TGTGCCAGCAGTTTCTCGGTTAGTCAGCCCCAGCATTTT.

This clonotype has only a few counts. CDR3 coding DNA: TGCGCCAGCGGAGGCGGGGCGGGCACAGATACGCAGTATTTT. Translating it yields CASGGGAGTDTQYF. The chain couples TRBV5-1 to TRBJ2-3; D is perhaps TRBD2 (6 bases). The CDR3 length is 14 residues. With 7 bases removed from V and 1 base from J, the gap between germline ends came to 13 bases. Germline-derived CDR1 and CDR2 are SGHRS and YFSETQ.

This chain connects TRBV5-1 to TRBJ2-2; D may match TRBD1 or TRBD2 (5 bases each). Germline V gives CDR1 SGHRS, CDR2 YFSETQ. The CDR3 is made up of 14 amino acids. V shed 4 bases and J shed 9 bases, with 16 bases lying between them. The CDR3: CASSRDAAARELFF. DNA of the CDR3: TGCGCCAGCAGCCGGGACGCAGCCGCCAGGGAGCTGTTTTTT.

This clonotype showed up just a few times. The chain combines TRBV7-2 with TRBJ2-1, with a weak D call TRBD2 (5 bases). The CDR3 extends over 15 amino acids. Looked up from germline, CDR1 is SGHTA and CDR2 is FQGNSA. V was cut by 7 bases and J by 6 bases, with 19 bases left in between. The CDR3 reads CASTPGGLASNEQFF. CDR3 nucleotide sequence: TGTGCCAGCACCCCCGGCGGGCTAGCCTCCAATGAGCAGTTCTTC.

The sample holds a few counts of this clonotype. The CDR3, as DNA: TGTGCCAGCAGCTTAGGCGGGTCTCGGAACACTGAAGCTTTCTTT. Its translation is CASSLGGSRNTEAFF. The rearrangement links TRBV7-9 to TRBJ1-1; D ambiguous. Germline V gene data show CDR1 as SEHNR and CDR2 as FQNEAQ (reference sequence). The CDR3 covers 15 residues. The germline V and J ends were trimmed by 1 base and 1 base, with 10 bases remaining between them.

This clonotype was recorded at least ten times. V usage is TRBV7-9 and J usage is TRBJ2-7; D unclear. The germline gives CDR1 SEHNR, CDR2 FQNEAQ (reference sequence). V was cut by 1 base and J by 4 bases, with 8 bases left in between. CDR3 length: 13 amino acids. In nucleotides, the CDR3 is TGTGCCAGCAGCTTAGGTAGCATTTACGAGCAGTACTTC. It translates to CASSLGSIYEQYF.

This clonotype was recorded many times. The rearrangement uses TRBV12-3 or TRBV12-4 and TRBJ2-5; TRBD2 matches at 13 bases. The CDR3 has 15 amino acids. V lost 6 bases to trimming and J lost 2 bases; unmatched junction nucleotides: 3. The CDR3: CASSPGLAGQETQYF. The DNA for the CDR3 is TGTGCCAGCAGCCCGGGACTAGCGGGGCAAGAGACCCAGTACTTC.

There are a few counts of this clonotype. CDR3: CASSQDMGSTDTQYF. CDR3 DNA sequence: TGTGCCAGCAGCCAAGATATGGGTAGCACAGATACGCAGTATTTT. The chain uses TRBV3-1 and TRBJ2-3; D uncertain. In germline, CDR1 is LGHDT, CDR2 YNNKEL (reference sequence). Trimming removed 0 bases from V and 0 bases from J, with 7 bases in between. This CDR3 comprises 15 residues.

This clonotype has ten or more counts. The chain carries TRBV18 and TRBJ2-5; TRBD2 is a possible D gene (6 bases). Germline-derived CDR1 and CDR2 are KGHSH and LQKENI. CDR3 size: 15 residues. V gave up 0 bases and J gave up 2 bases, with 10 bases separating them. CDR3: CASSPPSRGQETQYF. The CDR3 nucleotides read TGTGCCAGCTCACCACCATCTCGGGGGCAAGAGACCCAGTACTTC.

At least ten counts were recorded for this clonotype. CDR3 region: CASSAAHGTGSNQPQHF. CDR3 coding DNA: TGTGCCAGCAGTGCCGCCCATGGGACAGGATCGAATCAGCCCCAGCATTTT. V and J are TRBV6-1 and TRBJ1-5; TRBD1 agrees at 8 bases. Unmatched junction bases numbered 12, after V lost 4 bases and J lost 4 bases. CDR3 size: 17 residues. Germline V CDR1 and CDR2: MNHNS, SASEGT.

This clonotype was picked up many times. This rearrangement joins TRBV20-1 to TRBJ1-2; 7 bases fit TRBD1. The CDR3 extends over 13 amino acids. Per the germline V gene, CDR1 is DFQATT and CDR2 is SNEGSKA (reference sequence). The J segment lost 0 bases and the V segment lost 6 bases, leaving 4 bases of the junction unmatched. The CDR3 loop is CSAGGTANYGYTF. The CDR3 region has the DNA TGCAGTGCGGGGGGGACAGCTAACTATGGCTACACCTTC.

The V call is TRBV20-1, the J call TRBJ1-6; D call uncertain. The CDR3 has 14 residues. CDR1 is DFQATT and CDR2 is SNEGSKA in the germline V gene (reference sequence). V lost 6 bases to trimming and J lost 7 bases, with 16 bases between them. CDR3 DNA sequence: TGCAGTGCAAACGTTTGGGCAGGAAATTCACCCCTCCACTTT. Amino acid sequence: CSANVWAGNSPLHF.

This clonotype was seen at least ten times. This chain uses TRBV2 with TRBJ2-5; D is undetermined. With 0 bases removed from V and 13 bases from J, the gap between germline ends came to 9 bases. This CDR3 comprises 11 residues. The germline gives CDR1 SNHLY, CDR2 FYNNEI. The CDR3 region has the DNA TGTGCCAGCAGTGAAGCAATCCCTGGGTACTTC. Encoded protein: CASSEAIPGYF.

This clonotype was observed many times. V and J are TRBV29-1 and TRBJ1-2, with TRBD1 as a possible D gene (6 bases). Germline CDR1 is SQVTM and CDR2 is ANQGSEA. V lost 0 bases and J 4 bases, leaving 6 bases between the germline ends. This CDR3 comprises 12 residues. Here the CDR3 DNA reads TGCAGCGTTGAAGAGGGGGCCTATGGCTACACCTTC. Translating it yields CSVEEGAYGYTF.

CDR3 loop: CASARAPSPLHF. The CDR3 region has the DNA TGTGCCAGTGCCCGGGCCCCTTCACCCCTCCACTTT. The rearrangement uses TRBV19 and TRBJ1-6; no clear D. This CDR3 is 12 amino acids long. Germline CDR1 is LNHDA and CDR2 is SQIVND (reference sequence). Trimming shortened V by 8 bases and J by 9 bases, and 11 bases separated the two germline ends.

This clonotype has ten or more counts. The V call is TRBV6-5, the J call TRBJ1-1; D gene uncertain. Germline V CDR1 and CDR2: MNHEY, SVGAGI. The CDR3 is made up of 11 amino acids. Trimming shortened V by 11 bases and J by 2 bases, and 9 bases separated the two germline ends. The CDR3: CAAGRNTEAFF. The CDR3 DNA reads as TGTGCCGCCGGGCGTAACACTGAAGCTTTCTTT.

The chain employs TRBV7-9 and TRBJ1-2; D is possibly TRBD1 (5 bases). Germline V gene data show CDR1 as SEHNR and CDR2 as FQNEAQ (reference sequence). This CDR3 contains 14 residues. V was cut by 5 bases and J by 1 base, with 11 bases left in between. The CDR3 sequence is CASSTDRNNYGYTF. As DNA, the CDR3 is TGTGCCAGCAGCACCGACAGAAATAACTATGGCTACACCTTC.

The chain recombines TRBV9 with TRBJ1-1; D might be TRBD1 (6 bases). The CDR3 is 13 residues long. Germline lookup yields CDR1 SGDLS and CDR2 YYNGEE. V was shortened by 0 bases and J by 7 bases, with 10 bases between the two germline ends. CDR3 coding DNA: TGTGCCAGCAGCGTAGGTCCAGGGGATGAAGCTTTCTTT. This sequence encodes CASSVGPGDEAFF.

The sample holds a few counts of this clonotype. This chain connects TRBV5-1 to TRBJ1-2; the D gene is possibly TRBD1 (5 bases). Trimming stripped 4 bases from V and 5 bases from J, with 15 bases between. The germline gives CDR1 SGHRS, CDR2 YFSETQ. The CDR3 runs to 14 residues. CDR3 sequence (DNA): TGCGCCAGCAGCATAGCCGGGACGTCTTATGGCTACACCTTC. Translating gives CASSIAGTSYGYTF.

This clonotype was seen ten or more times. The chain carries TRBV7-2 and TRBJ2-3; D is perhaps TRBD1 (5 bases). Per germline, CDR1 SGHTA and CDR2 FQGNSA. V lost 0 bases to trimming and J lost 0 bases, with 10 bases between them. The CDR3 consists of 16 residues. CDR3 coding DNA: TGTGCCAGCAGCTTAGCCTTTGGGGCTAGCACAGATACGCAGTATTTT. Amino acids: CASSLAFGASTDTQYF.